This entry features one T cell receptor (beta chain) sequence. The sample originates from a study of cytomegalovirus exposure and HLA in healthy donors. A multiplex PCR was run with 60 Vbeta primers and 13 Jbeta primers. Some clones are missing from TCRdb's copy, which holds only in-frame ones; the method was immunoSEQ multiplex PCR. This sample has 220,000 or so clones, with 82% found just once. CDR3 length: 12 residues. The V gene lost 5 bases and the J gene lost 3 bases, with 8 bases spanning the gap. Germline V gene sequence: CDR1 MNHEY, CDR2 SMNVEV (reference sequence). This rearrangement joins TRBV27 to TRBJ2-7; perhaps TRBD1 as D (5 bases). What was sequenced was PBMCs. The source of this sequence is a middle-aged woman in good health and CMV-seronegative. The CDR3 DNA reads TGTGCCAGCAGTGCGACAGACTACGAGCAGTACTTC. As protein: CASSATDYEQYF.